The rows below give T cell receptor beta chains drawn from one sample of a study of T and B cells in COVID-19 patients. TCRdb fed the multiplex PCR reads into MiXCR, producing one record per CDR3 protein. The sample carries tens of thousands of distinct CDR3 sequences, around a third recorded once. The sequencing input was blood. The receptors come from a human donor who had recovered from COVID-19. CDR3s include the opening cysteine and the closing phenylalanine or tryptophan. Each record gives: D gene, J gene, clone size, V gene, CDR3 DNA, CDR3 protein. D genes are given only for firm matches. Only part of the rows carry a size: once, few, many, or a class if the clone is expanded.

>TRBD2|TRBJ2-7|-|TRBV5-1
TGCGCCAGCAGCCCGGGACTAGCTTCCTACGAGCAGTACTTC
CASSPGLASYEQYF
>-|TRBJ1-2|-|TRBV19
TGTGCCAGTAGTATAGATGCGACGAGCCAAGGCTATGGCTACACCTTC
CASSIDATSQGYGYTF
>TRBD1|TRBJ2-5|-|TRBV27
TGTGCCACCAGTGACCAGGGGGACAGAGGGGGAGAGACCCAGTACTTC
CATSDQGDRGGETQYF
>-|TRBJ1-1|-|TRBV5-5
TGTGCCACCTCGTTGGTGCCCGGGACTGAAGCTTTCTTT
CATSLVPGTEAFF
>TRBD2|TRBJ2-3|-|TRBV6-6
TGTGCCAGCAGCCAAGTCTTCGGGGGGGGCCCAGATACGCAGTATTTT
CASSQVFGGGPDTQYF
>TRBD2|TRBJ2-3|-|TRBV11-1
TGTGCCAGCAGCATAAGATCCGGGGGGGATACGCAGTATTTT
CASSIRSGGDTQYF
>-|TRBJ2-5|-|TRBV6-1
TGTGCCAGCAGTGGATTTTCGGCTATCGAGAGACCCCAGTACTTC
CASSGFSAIERPQYF
>TRBD1|TRBJ2-6|medium-sized|TRBV29-1
TGCAGCGCGGGGGACAGGGCAGGCTCTGGGGCCAACGTCCTGACTTTC
CSAGDRAGSGANVLTF
>-|TRBJ1-4|-|TRBV7-9
TGTGCCAGCAGCCTGGGACGGGAGACTGAAAAACTGTTTTTT
CASSLGRETEKLFF
>-|TRBJ2-1|-|TRBV20-1
TGCAGTGCTGCGCCGGGACTTTACAATGAGCAGTTCTTC
CSAAPGLYNEQFF
>TRBD1|TRBJ1-6|-|TRBV15
TGTGCCACCAGCAGAGGCTGGACAGGGAACAATTCACCCCTCCACTTT
CATSRGWTGNNSPLHF
>-|TRBJ2-7|few|TRBV6-2/TRBV6-3
TGTGCCAGCAGTTCCACAAGGAAAGAGCAGTACTTC
CASSSTRKEQYF
>TRBD1|TRBJ1-5|-|TRBV6-5
TGTGCCAGCAGTTACCCCTTTACAGGGGGGAGCAATCAGCCCCAGCATTTT
CASSYPFTGGSNQPQHF
>TRBD2|TRBJ2-7|-|TRBV7-2
TGTGCCAGCAGCTTAGCCTTGGGACTAGCGGGAGTAGGCGAGCAGTACTTC
CASSLALGLAGVGEQYF
>-|TRBJ2-3|-|TRBV13
TGTGCCAGCAGCTTAGGCCGCGGGCCCTCGGGCACAGATACGCAGTATTTT
CASSLGRGPSGTDTQYF
>TRBD1|TRBJ1-1|few|TRBV6-1
TGTGCCAGCACGGGTTTAAGGACAGGCAACACTGAAGCTTTCTTT
CASTGLRTGNTEAFF
>-|TRBJ2-3|few|TRBV5-6
TGTGCCAGCAGCTTAGGGGTGAGGGCAGATACGCAGTATTTT
CASSLGVRADTQYF
>-|TRBJ2-2|-|TRBV7-9
TGTGCCAGCAGCTTGCGAGACACCGGGGAGCTGTTTTTT
CASSLRDTGELFF
>-|TRBJ1-3|-|TRBV7-2
TGTGCCAGCAGCCCTCGGGGTGCAATCGGAAACACCATATATTTT
CASSPRGAIGNTIYF
>-|TRBJ2-3|few|TRBV6-5
TGTGCCAGCAGTTACGGAGGACAGTCTGCTGCGCAGTATTTT
CASSYGGQSAAQYF
>-|TRBJ1-5|once|TRBV6-2/TRBV6-3
TGTGCCAGCAGGCCCTTCCGGGACGACTATAGCAATCAGCCCCAGAATTTT
CASRPFRDDYSNQPQNF
>-|TRBJ2-7|few|TRBV9
TGTGCCAGCAGCGTACCGAGCTCCTACGAGCAGTACTTC
CASSVPSSYEQYF